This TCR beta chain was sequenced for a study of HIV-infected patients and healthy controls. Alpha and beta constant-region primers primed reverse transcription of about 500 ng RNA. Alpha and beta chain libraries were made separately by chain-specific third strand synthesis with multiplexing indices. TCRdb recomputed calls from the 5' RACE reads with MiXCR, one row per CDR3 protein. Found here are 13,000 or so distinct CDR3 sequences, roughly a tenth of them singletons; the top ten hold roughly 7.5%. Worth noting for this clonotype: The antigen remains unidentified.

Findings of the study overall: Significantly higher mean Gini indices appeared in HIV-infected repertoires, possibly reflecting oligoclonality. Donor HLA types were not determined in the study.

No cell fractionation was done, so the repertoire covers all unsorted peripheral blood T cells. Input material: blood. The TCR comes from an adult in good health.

CDR3 protein: CASTPPGQINQPQHF. The DNA for the CDR3 is TGTGCCAGTACCCCCCCCGGACAGATCAATCAGCCCCAGCATTTT. V usage is TRBV19 and J usage is TRBJ1-5; D is possibly TRBD1 (6 bases). V dropped 7 bases and J dropped 3 bases, with 16 bases sitting between them. This CDR3 is 15 amino acids long. Germline V gene lookup returns CDR1 LNHDA and CDR2 SQIVND (reference sequence).